This T cell receptor beta chain stems from a study of T cell changes during pregnancy in multiple sclerosis. Repertoires were generated with immunoSEQ multiplex PCR, while TCRdb's copy carries only in-frame clones and drops some. Of just under 100,000 clones in the sample, roughly 92% were seen once. This clone has just one count. The CDR3 loop spans 18 amino acids. Germline V lookup: CDR1 MNHEY, CDR2 SMNVEV (reference sequence). V dropped 6 bases and J dropped 3; count of bases not matched to a gene: 18. This chain joins TRBV27 and TRBJ2-7; TRBD2 matches 9 bases. This TCR was recovered from a female donor with multiple sclerosis, enrolled in a pregnancy study. The source was peripheral blood, collected after pregnancy. CDR3 protein: CASSEKGGRLAGIYEQYF. CDR3 coding DNA: TGTGCCAGCAGCGAAAAAGGTGGCCGGCTAGCGGGGATCTACGAGCAGTACTTC.